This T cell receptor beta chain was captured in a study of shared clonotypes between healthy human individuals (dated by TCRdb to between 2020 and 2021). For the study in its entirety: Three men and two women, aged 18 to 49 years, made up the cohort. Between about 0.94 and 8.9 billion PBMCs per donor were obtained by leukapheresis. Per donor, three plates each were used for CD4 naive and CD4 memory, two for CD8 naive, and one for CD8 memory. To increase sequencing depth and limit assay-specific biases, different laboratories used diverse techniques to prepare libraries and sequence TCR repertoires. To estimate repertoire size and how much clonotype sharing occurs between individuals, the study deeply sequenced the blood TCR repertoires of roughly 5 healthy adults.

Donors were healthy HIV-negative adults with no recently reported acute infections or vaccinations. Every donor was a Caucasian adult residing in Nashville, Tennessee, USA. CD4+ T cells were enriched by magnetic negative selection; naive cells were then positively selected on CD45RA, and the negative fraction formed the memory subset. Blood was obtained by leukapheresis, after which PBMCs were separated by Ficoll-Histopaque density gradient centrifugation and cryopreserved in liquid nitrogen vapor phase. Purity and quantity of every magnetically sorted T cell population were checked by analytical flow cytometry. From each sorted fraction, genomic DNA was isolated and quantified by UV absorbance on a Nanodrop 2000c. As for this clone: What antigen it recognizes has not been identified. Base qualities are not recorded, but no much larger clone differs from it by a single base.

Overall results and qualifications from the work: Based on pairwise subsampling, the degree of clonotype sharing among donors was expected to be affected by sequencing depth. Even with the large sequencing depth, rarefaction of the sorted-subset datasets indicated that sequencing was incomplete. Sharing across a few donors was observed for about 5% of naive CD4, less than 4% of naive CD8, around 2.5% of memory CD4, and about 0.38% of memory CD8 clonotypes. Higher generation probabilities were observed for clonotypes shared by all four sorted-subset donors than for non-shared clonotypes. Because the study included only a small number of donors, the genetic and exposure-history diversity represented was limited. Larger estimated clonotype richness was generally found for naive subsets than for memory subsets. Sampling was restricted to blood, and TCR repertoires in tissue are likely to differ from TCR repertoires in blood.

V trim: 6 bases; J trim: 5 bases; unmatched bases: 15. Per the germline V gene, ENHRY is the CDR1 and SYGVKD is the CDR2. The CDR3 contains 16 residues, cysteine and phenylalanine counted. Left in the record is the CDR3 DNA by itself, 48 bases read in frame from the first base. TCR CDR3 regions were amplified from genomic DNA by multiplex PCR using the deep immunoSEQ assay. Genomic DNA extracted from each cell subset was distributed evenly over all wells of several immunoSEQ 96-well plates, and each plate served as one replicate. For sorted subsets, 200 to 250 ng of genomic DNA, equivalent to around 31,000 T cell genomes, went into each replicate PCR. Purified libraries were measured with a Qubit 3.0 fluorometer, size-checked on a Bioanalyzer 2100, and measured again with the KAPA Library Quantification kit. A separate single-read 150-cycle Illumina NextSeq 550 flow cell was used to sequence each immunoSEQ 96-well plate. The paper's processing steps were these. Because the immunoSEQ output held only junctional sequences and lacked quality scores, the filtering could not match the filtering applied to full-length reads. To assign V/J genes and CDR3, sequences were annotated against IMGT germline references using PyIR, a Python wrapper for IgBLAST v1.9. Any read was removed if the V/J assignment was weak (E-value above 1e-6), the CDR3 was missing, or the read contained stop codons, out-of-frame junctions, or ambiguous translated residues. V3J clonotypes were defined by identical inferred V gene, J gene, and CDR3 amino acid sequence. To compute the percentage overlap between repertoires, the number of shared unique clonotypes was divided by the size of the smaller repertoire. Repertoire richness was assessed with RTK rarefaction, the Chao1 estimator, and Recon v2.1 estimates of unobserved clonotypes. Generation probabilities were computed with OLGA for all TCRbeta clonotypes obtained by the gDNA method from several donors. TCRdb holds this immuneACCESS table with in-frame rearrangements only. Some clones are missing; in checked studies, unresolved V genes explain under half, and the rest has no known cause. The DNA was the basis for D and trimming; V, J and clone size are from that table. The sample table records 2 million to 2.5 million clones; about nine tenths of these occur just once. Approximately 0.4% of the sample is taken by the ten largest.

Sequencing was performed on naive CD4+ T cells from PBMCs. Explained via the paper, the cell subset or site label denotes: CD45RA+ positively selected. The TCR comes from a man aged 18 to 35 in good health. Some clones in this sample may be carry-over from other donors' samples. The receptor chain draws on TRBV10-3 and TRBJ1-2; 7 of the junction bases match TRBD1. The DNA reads TGTGCCATCAGCCAAAGTAACAAGGGACAGCAATATGGCTACACCTTC. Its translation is CAISQSNKGQQYGYTF.